Shown below are 25 T cell receptor beta chains from a single sample sequenced in a study of T cells in localized non-small cell lung cancer. TCRdb's table, derived via immunoSEQ multiplex PCR, lists solely in-frame clones and lacks some. The sample lists roughly 35,000 clones, around 92% seen once, with about 2.2% in the top ten. Sample: peripheral blood, taken before any cancer treatment. The origin of the receptors is a female donor older than 55 with stage I lung adenocarcinoma.

The CDR3 DNA is TGTGCCAGCAGTTTAGAGGTAGGCTCTGGAAACACCATATATTTT. Its translation is CASSLEVGSGNTIYF. The V gene is TRBV28, the J gene TRBJ1-3, with no clear D. The germline V gene encodes CDR1 MDHEN and CDR2 SYDVKM. The CDR3 runs 15 residues. Between the trimmed V and J ends, which lost 2 bases and 0 bases, there was a span of 8 bases. Variable domain in full (rest from reference TRBV28 and TRBJ1-3): DVKVTQSSRYLVKRTGEKVFLECVQDMDHENMFWYRQDPGLGLRLIYFSYDVKMKEKGDIPEGYSVSREKKERFSLILESASTNQTSMYLCASSLEVGSGNTIYFGEGSWLTVV.

The rearrangement joins TRBV5-1 to TRBJ2-3; D could derive from TRBD1 or TRBD2 (5 bases each). Germline V gene lookup returns CDR1 SGHRS and CDR2 YFSETQ. This CDR3 comprises 14 residues. V lost 4 bases and J 1 base, leaving 10 bases between the germline ends. Here the CDR3 DNA reads TGCGCCAGCAGCATTGGGACGGGCACAGATACGCAGTATTTT. Protein product: CASSIGTGTDTQYF.

The rearrangement uses TRBV2 and TRBJ2-2; 9 bases match TRBD1. Trimming at V came to 4 bases and at J to 3 bases, leaving 0 bases not matched to a gene. The CDR3 is 14 residues long. Germline CDR1 SNHLY, CDR2 FYNNEI. The CDR3, as DNA: TGTGCCAGCAGTGGACAGGGGGACACCGGGGAGCTGTTTTTT. It encodes CASSGQGDTGELFF.

The chain has TRBV15 and TRBJ2-5; TRBD1 is a possible D gene (6 bases). The V end was cut by 4 bases, the J end by 2 bases, with 11 bases between. The CDR3 has 14 amino acids. Germline V gene lookup returns CDR1 LNHNV and CDR2 YYDKDF (reference sequence). CDR3 residues: CATSNRDTQETQYF. The CDR3 DNA sequence: TGTGCCACCAGCAACCGGGACACACAAGAGACCCAGTACTTC.

The chain is built from TRBV11-3 and TRBJ2-7; 10 bases agree with TRBD1. With V trimmed by 5 bases and J by 5 bases, 12 bases remained unmatched. CDR3 size: 16 residues. CDR1 and CDR2 (germline): SGHNT, YENEEA. CDR3 DNA: TGTGCCAGCAGCGTACGGGCCGGGACAGGGGCTAACGAGCAGTACTTC. Protein: CASSVRAGTGANEQYF.

The chain employs TRBV10-3 and TRBJ1-3, with TRBD1 matching over 7 bases. CDR1 and CDR2 (germline): ENHRY, SYGVKD. J lost 3 bases, V lost 3 bases, and 8 bases had no gene match. The CDR3 runs to 16 residues. CDR3 DNA sequence: TGTGCCATCAGTGACCCGAGACAGGGTTTTGGAAACACCATATATTTT. It is translated as CAISDPRQGFGNTIYF.

The rearrangement joins TRBV6-4 to TRBJ2-3; 10 bases match TRBD1. This CDR3 region has 15 residues. CDR1 is MRHNA, CDR2 SNTAGT, per germline. V shed 5 bases and J 5 bases; nucleotides not matched to a gene: 7. The CDR3 reads CASSRDRGLKDTQYF. The CDR3 nucleotides are TGTGCCAGCAGTAGAGACAGGGGGCTGAAAGATACGCAGTATTTT.

The chain joins TRBV18 to TRBJ1-6; no reliable D call. From germline, CDR1 is KGHSH and CDR2 LQKENI. This CDR3 has 13 residues. Trimming cost V 3 bases and J 14 bases, with 14 bases left between them. The CDR3, as DNA: TGTGCCAGCTCACCCCCATCCCCGGAGTCCCTCCACTTT. Its protein is CASSPPSPESLHF.

This chain's CDR3 is CASSVAPGGTQYF. CDR3 nucleotide sequence: TGTGCCAGCAGCGTAGCTCCGGGAGGCACGCAGTATTTT. The V and J genes are TRBV9 and TRBJ2-3, with 7 bases lining up with TRBD2. Germline V gene sequence: CDR1 SGDLS, CDR2 YYNGEE. Unmatched junction bases numbered 4, after V lost 0 bases and J lost 9 bases. The CDR3 contains 13 residues.

J is TRBJ2-7 and V is TRBV6-5; D gene unclear. In germline, CDR1 is MNHEY, CDR2 SVGAGI. The CDR3 has 12 amino acids. V lost 4 bases and J 4 bases, leaving 8 bases between the germline ends. The CDR3 spells CASSSSLYEQYF. CDR3 in DNA: TGTGCCAGCAGTTCCTCCCTATACGAGCAGTACTTC.

The chain recombines TRBV6-4 with TRBJ1-1; 10 bases are shared with TRBD1. Germline CDR1 MRHNA, CDR2 SNTAGT. This CDR3 has 13 residues. Losses at the gene ends were 4 bases for V and 5 bases for J; bases not matched to a gene: 1. CDR3 DNA: TGTGCCAGCAGTGTGGACAGGGGGACTGAAGCTTTCTTT. Amino acids: CASSVDRGTEAFF.

In regard to this clone: The sample carries other DNA sequences with the same CDR3. The rearrangement links TRBV5-6 to TRBJ1-5, with D tentatively TRBD1 (6 bases). CDR3 size: 16 residues. Germline V gives CDR1 SGHDT, CDR2 YYEEEE. V was trimmed by 3 bases and J by 3 bases, leaving 16 bases between them. The CDR3 DNA is TGTGCCAGCAGCTCGCAGGACAGCCGTCCCAATCAGCCCCAGCATTTT. This gives the protein CASSSQDSRPNQPQHF.

This clone was seen just once. This sequence joins TRBV5-4 and TRBJ2-7; the D is unclear. The CDR3 has 14 residues. Germline CDR1 and CDR2: SGHNT and YYREEE (reference sequence). V lost 3 bases and J 2 bases, leaving 12 bases between the germline ends. The CDR3 sequence: CASSSAMGPYEQYF. The DNA of the CDR3 is TGTGCCAGCAGCTCGGCGATGGGTCCCTACGAGCAGTACTTC.

V usage is TRBV5-6 and J usage is TRBJ2-3; the match to TRBD2 covers 7 bases. After removal of 4 bases from V and 2 bases from J, the junction contained 10 bases not matched to a gene. The CDR3 has 16 residues. CDR1 is SGHDT and CDR2 is YYEEEE in the germline V gene. The CDR3 region is CASSDGLVLLTDTQYF. The CDR3, as DNA: TGTGCCAGCAGCGACGGACTAGTTCTTCTCACAGATACGCAGTATTTT.

The chain carries TRBV10-3 and TRBJ2-7, with 8 bases fitting TRBD1. Germline-derived CDR1 and CDR2 are ENHRY and SYGVKD. V was clipped by 2 bases and J by 0 bases; unmatched bases: 9. This CDR3 has 17 residues. The CDR3 here is CAISEELRTGSSYEQYF. In nucleotides, the CDR3 is TGTGCCATCAGTGAGGAGCTTCGGACAGGGAGCTCCTACGAGCAGTACTTC.

This clone has a handful of counts. The rearrangement uses TRBV14 and TRBJ1-2; 7 bases are a match to TRBD1. The CDR3 runs 14 residues. Germline V gives CDR1 SGHDN, CDR2 FVKESK. Germline trimming cut 4 bases from V and 4 bases from J; bases unmatched to any gene: 6. The CDR3 protein is CASSPVTGSYGYTF. CDR3 coding DNA: TGTGCCAGCAGCCCTGTGACAGGGTCCTATGGCTACACCTTC.

The rearrangement uses TRBV30 and TRBJ1-4, with D maybe TRBD1 (5 bases). Germline CDR1 is GTSNPN and CDR2 is SVGIG (reference sequence). CDR3 length: 14 amino acids. The V end lost 6 bases, the J end lost 8 bases, and 19 bases lay between the germline ends. CDR3 loop: CACRIASGTEKLFF. The DNA of the CDR3 is TGTGCCTGCAGAATAGCCTCGGGGACGGAAAAACTGTTTTTT.

V and J are TRBV7-2 and TRBJ2-3; 7 nucleotides agree with TRBD2. This CDR3 contains 15 residues. Germline lookup yields CDR1 SGHTA and CDR2 FQGNSA. Unmatched junction bases numbered 7, after V lost 2 bases and J lost 5 bases. CDR3 residues: CASSLSGGLVDTQYF. The CDR3 DNA reads TGTGCCAGCAGCTTATCGGGGGGTTTGGTAGATACGCAGTATTTT.

The V and J genes are TRBV5-6 and TRBJ1-2; D uncertain. Germline CDR1 is SGHDT and CDR2 is YYEEEE. The V and J ends lost 5 bases and 0 bases respectively, with 8 bases between them. This CDR3 is built from 13 residues. The CDR3 nucleotides read TGTGCCAGCAGGGTACAGTCTAACTATGGCTACACCTTC. Amino acids: CASRVQSNYGYTF.

This sequence joins TRBV5-1 and TRBJ2-1; D uncertain. The CDR3 totals 11 residues. Trimming left V 4 bases short and J 5 bases short, with 4 bases between. From germline, CDR1 is SGHRS and CDR2 YFSETQ. For the CDR3, the DNA is TGCGCCAGCAGCCGGGACAATGAGCAGTTCTTC. Protein product: CASSRDNEQFF.

V and J are TRBV30 and TRBJ1-2; D gene ambiguous. CDR3 size: 11 residues. Trimming pared 1 base from V and 11 bases from J, leaving 11 bases between. The germline V gene has CDR1 GTSNPN and CDR2 SVGIG (reference sequence). CDR3 sequence reads: CAWSGLREYTF. In DNA, the CDR3 is TGTGCCTGGAGTGGGTTGCGGGAGTACACCTTC.

The rearrangement links TRBV10-3 to TRBJ2-5; unclear D gene. Trimming left V 3 bases short and J 0 bases short, with 2 bases between. CDR3 length equals 12 residues. Per germline, CDR1 ENHRY and CDR2 SYGVKD. The CDR3 DNA follows: TGTGCCATCAGTGACAACCAAGAGACCCAGTACTTC. Its translation: CAISDNQETQYF.

This chain links TRBV21-1 with TRBJ2-6. TRBV21-1 is annotated as a pseudogene. There are 16 residues in the CDR3. This CDR3 reads CASSKGRISGANVLTF. CDR3 sequence (DNA): TGTGCCAGCAGCAAAGGAAGAATCTCTGGGGCCAACGTCCTGACTTTC.

V gene TRBV19 combines with J gene TRBJ2-3, with TRBD1 matching 9 bases. Unmatched junction bases numbered 9, after V lost 5 bases and J lost 0 bases. Germline CDR1 is LNHDA and CDR2 is SQIVND (reference sequence). The CDR3 is 17 residues long. CDR3 sequence: CASSQDRGMTSTDTQYF. The CDR3 DNA reads TGTGCCAGTAGTCAGGACAGGGGAATGACTAGCACAGATACGCAGTATTTT.

The genes are TRBV5-1 and TRBJ2-5; TRBD2 might be the D (6 bases). Germline lookup yields CDR1 SGHRS and CDR2 YFSETQ. Deletions cut 4 bases from V and 2 bases from J, with 6 bases between. This CDR3 has 12 amino acids. CDR3 DNA sequence: TGCGCCAGCAGCGCGGGGCAAGAGACCCAGTACTTC. This gives the protein CASSAGQETQYF.